This T cell receptor beta chain was recorded in a study of blood T cell repertoires in COVID-19. Study background: The cDNA or gDNA used as material had been derived from T cells, B-cell-depleted T cells, or PBMCs.

Original methodology: Amplified reference gene primers provided the basis for estimating nucleated cell counts. Assay used: immunoSEQ multiplex PCR; TCRdb lists only in-frame clones, some missing. The DNA was the basis for D and trimming; V, J and clone size are from that table. The table includes 450,000 or so clones, roughly 89% detected once. A single count supports this clone. Trimming cost V 3 bases and J 5 bases, with 4 bases left between them. The CDR3 loop spans 11 amino acids. The germline CDR1 and CDR2 sequences are MGHDK and SYGVNS. The clonotype comes from a man between 18 and 29 years old with COVID-19, enrolled during active disease. The V and J genes are TRBV25-1 and TRBJ1-2, with no clear D. Sequenced material: peripheral blood. The chain's CDR3 is CASSDLYGYTF. The CDR3 nucleotides are TGTGCCAGCAGTGACCTATATGGCTACACCTTC.